This T cell receptor beta chain was captured by sequencing in a study of blood T cell repertoires in COVID-19. On the study more broadly: Researchers got acute and convalescent COVID-19 samples from the United States, Italy and Spain. PBMCs, B-cell-depleted T cells, or T cells provided the cDNA or gDNA that made up the material.

Participants were aged 18 to 89 years, lived in over 20 US areas, and enrolled virtually. As originally analysed: It was from reference gene primer amplification that nucleated cell counts were estimated. Using immunoSEQ multiplex PCR, the repertoire was profiled, and TCRdb retains in-frame clones only, with some absent. The D gene and trimming were derived from the DNA, and the V and J assignments and clone size from that table. The top ten hold about 2.1% of the sample, which has some 290,000 clones, approximately 91% seen once. This clonotype was obtained from a woman aged 40 to 50 with acute COVID-19. Input material: PBMCs or T cells enriched from blood (not recorded which).

The CDR3 loop is CASSLPGGGRIYGYTF. For the CDR3, the DNA is TGTGCCAGCAGTTTACCCGGGGGGGGCAGAATCTATGGCTACACCTTC. The V and J genes are TRBV28 and TRBJ1-2, with D possibly being TRBD1 (6 bases). The CDR3 has 16 amino acids. V was cut by 2 bases and J by 4 bases, with 17 bases left in between. From germline, CDR1 is MDHEN and CDR2 SYDVKM.